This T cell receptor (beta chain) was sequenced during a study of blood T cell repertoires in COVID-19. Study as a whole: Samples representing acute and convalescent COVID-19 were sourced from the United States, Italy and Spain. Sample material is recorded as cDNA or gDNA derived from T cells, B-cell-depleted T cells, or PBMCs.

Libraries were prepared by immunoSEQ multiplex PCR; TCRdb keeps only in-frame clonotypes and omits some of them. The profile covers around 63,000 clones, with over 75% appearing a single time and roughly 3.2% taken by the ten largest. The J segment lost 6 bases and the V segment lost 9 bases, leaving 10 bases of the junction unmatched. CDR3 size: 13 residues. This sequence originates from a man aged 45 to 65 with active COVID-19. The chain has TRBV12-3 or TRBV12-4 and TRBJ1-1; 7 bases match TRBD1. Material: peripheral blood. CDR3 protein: CASFRQGVPEAFF. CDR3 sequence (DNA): TGTGCCAGTTTTCGACAGGGTGTTCCTGAAGCTTTCTTT.